The present T cell receptor beta chain was sequenced within a study of CD8 T cells in ankylosing spondylitis (dated by TCRdb to 2017 to 2019). Regarding the research as a whole: The study set out to find disease-linked TCR variants by profiling T cell receptor beta repertoires in ankylosing spondylitis patients and healthy donors. The whole study cohort included over a hundred healthy donors and 25 or so ankylosing spondylitis patients. Samples of peripheral blood were taken, and for ankylosing spondylitis patients, synovial fluid was collected as well. What the study reported, not specific to this receptor: Some motif variants were previously reported in synovial fluid and blood of reactive arthritis patients, suggesting common disease-initiation mechanisms. The disease-linked clones were reported to be significantly enriched in matched synovial fluid samples from ankylosing spondylitis patients. A TCR beta motif made up of fewer than 10 highly homologous amino acid variants appeared to be characteristic of blood from ankylosing spondylitis patients. The disease-linked clones showed a CD8+ phenotype and occurred at relatively low frequencies in peripheral blood.

In its sample, this clonotype was seen a few times. No antigen is known for it. Per-base quality was not reported, and no clone a single base away is much larger than it. The data were produced on an Illumina HiSeq 2500. TCR beta libraries were prepared by quantitative 5'-RACE with molecular barcodes. On the study's bioinformatics: A new computational method based on a probabilistic model of VDJ rearrangement was used to identify disease-linked TCR variants. TCRdb handled the public reads itself, with Q25 trimming in fastp and clone calling in MiXCR, and kept productive beta chains. A single entry per CDR3 protein holds the most common genes and DNA from its merged rows. TCRdb's processing, not the authors' own work, is the source of the V and J calls. This sample has approximately 150,000 distinct CDR3 sequences in its table, and 15% to 20% of those were observed once. The top ten hold 30% to 35% of the sample.

From cysteine to phenylalanine, the CDR3 is 14 amino acids long. Only the CDR3 DNA is retained, 42 bases long and in frame from the first base. V lost 4 bases and J lost 3 bases; the stretch between them is 11 bases long. From the germline V gene (reference sequence), CDR1 is SGHKS and CDR2 is YYEKEE. The sequence links TRBV5-5 to TRBJ1-5, and the D gene may be TRBD1, 5 bases matching. The TCR originated in a male donor with ankylosing spondylitis. Source material: blood, either unsorted or a sorted T cell fraction (not recorded which). The DNA sequence follows: TGTGCCAGCAGCCCGGGACGGTTCAATCAGCCCCAGCATTTT. This sequence encodes CASSPGRFNQPQHF.